This note documents a single TCR beta chain sequence. Its antigen is unknown. This specimen comes from a study of blood T cells in healthy people across ages. Study context: The template switching approach captured approximately one barcoded beta molecule for every two T cells. Study conclusions and caveats: Observed TCR beta diversity showed a strong correlation with the percentage of naive T cells as measured by flow cytometry.

Ranging in age from about 6 to 100, the donors were healthy Caucasian individuals from Russia. The CDR3 has 15 residues. V lost 2 bases and J 6 bases, leaving 17 bases between the germline ends. Alongside a J-beta primer mix, a sample-barcoded 5' primer served in a second PCR lasting roughly 7 to 12 cycles. Each cDNA molecule carried a tag from a template-switch adaptor that contained 12 random nucleotides. Using its own MiXCR run on the 5' RACE reads, TCRdb lists one record per CDR3 protein. This table has about a million distinct CDR3 sequences, 35% to 40% appearing once. This receptor was identified in a man between 18 and 35 years old in good health. The chain has TRBV12-3 or TRBV12-4 and TRBJ2-7, with D possibly TRBD2 on 5 matching bases. Sequencing was done on a sample of blood. CDR3 residues: CASSLLGGSSTEQYF. The CDR3, as DNA: TGTGCCAGCAGTTTACTGGGCGGGTCCTCTACCGAGCAGTACTTC.